This T cell receptor beta chain was documented in a study of T-cell memory formation after mild COVID-19. TCRdb analysed the 5' RACE reads with MiXCR anew, one entry per CDR3 protein. The sample yields hundreds of thousands of distinct CDR3 sequences, roughly 18% seen once. V lost 4 bases, J lost 5 bases, and 6 bases stayed unmatched. Germline lookup yields CDR1 SGHNT and CDR2 YYREEE (reference sequence). CDR3 length: 14 residues. This TCR came from a young man who had mild COVID-19 (a few samples of this study predate the infection). Cell type and time point are not known. This rearrangement joins TRBV5-4 to TRBJ1-1; 9 positions agree with TRBD1. The sequenced sample consisted of PBMCs or a T cell subset sorted from them (not recorded which). CDR3 bases: TGTGCCAGCAGCCAGACAGGGGGGCCAACTGAAGCTTTCTTT. Translation: CASSQTGGPTEAFF.